This T cell receptor beta chain was retrieved from a study of a mutant IDH1 vaccine in newly diagnosed glioma. Repertoires were generated with immunoSEQ multiplex PCR, while TCRdb's copy carries only in-frame clones and drops some. The data show around 55,000 clones, about four fifths seen once. In the case of this clone: Its antigen is unidentified.

Time point indicated: week 23, last vaccination. Vaccine doses each comprised 300 ug of mutant IDH1 20-mer peptide, with topical imiquimod. In germline, CDR1 is MNHEY, CDR2 SVGAGI. This CDR3 contains 13 residues. Losses at the gene ends were 6 bases for V and 9 bases for J; bases not matched to a gene: 8. The source material was PBMCs, sampled from a glioma patient whose treatment included an IDH1 peptide vaccine. The clonotype was recovered from a man aged 35-49 years with glioma. This sequence joins TRBV6-5 and TRBJ1-1, with 9 bases lining up with TRBD1. The CDR3 is CASSPRTGVQAFF. The CDR3 coding sequence is TGTGCCAGCAGCCCCCGGACAGGGGTTCAAGCTTTCTTT.